This is a list of T cell receptor beta chains from one sample in a study of radiotherapy plus CTLA-4 blockade in lung cancer. TCRdb's table, derived via immunoSEQ multiplex PCR, lists solely in-frame clones and lacks some. The sample carries some 50,000 clones, approximately 79% recorded once. The sequenced sample was peripheral blood, obtained from a patient treated with radiotherapy plus ipilimumab. The receptors originated from a human donor with non-small cell lung cancer who had a partial response to radiotherapy plus ipilimumab. Each CDR3 is given with its conserved first and last residue. Each record gives: V gene, J gene, clone size, D gene, CDR3 DNA, CDR3 protein. The D gene is left open where the match is weak. Clone size is shown for a subset of rows, as once, few, many or a class of expanded clone.

TRBV14,TRBJ2-5,-,-,TGTGCCAGCAGCCAGGACAGTTCCAAGATGACCCAGTACTTC,CASSQDSSKMTQYF
TRBV7-8,TRBJ2-7,-,-,TGTGCCAGCAGCTGGGAAGACAGAGCCTACGAGCAGTACTTC,CASSWEDRAYEQYF
TRBV11-1,TRBJ2-5,-,-,TGTGCCAGCAGCTTAGTCAGGGGTGGGCAAGAGACCCAGTACTTC,CASSLVRGGQETQYF
TRBV19,TRBJ1-5,few,-,TGTGCCAGTAGTATAGGCAGGTACAATCAGCCCCAGCATTTT,CASSIGRYNQPQHF
TRBV7-9,TRBJ2-3,-,TRBD2,TGTGCCAGCAGCTTGGAGGGAACTAGCGGATATTTT,CASSLEGTSGYF
TRBV7-8,TRBJ2-1,-,-,TGTGCCAGCAGCTTAACGGGGGTCTACAATGAGCAGTTCTTC,CASSLTGVYNEQFF
TRBV5-4,TRBJ2-6,few,-,TGTGCCAGCAGCGAAGGGGAGGCCAACGTCCTGACTTTC,CASSEGEANVLTF
TRBV10-3,TRBJ1-1,-,-,TGTGCCATCAGCGAAGCGGAACGCGTGGCTTTCTTT,CAISEAERVAFF
TRBV4-3,TRBJ2-7,-,-,TGCGCCAGCAGCCAAGACCTCGGACAGTCCTACGAGCAGTACTTC,CASSQDLGQSYEQYF
TRBV5-4,TRBJ1-2,-,-,TGTGCCAGCAGCTTACTAAGGTCTGGCTACACCTTC,CASSLLRSGYTF
TRBV15,TRBJ2-2,once,-,TGTGCCACCAGCAGAGCCCCCGTCCAGGGGAGCGGGGAGCTGTTTTTT,CATSRAPVQGSGELFF
TRBV9,TRBJ1-2,-,TRBD1,TGTGCCAGCAGCCAGGGACAGGTCCCCCCTAGCTATGGCTACACCTTC,CASSQGQVPPSYGYTF
TRBV6-5,TRBJ2-7,-,TRBD1,TGTGCCAGCAGCCAAACAGGGGCAGGGACCTACGAGCAGTACTTC,CASSQTGAGTYEQYF
TRBV19,TRBJ2-2,-,-,TGTGCCAGTAATACGGGACACAAGAACACCGGGGAGCTGTTTTTT,CASNTGHKNTGELFF